The following is a T cell receptor beta chain sequence with its context. These data originate in a study of cytomegalovirus exposure and HLA in healthy donors. The germline gives CDR1 MNHEY, CDR2 SMNVEV (reference sequence). This CDR3 has 13 amino acids. Between the trimmed V and J ends, which lost 4 bases and 5 bases, there was a span of 11 bases. 13 Jbeta primers and 60 Vbeta primers were used for the PCR. In the original workflow: Counted up in a later analysis, unique TCR beta chains came to 65 million to 100 million, with some 9.9 million shared. Assay used: immunoSEQ multiplex PCR; TCRdb lists only in-frame clones, some missing. For V, J and clone size, that table is used; D and trimming come from the DNA. This table has 150,000 to 200,000 clones, 81% appearing once.

The TCR comes from a man over 45 in good health and CMV-seropositive. The chain uses TRBV27 and TRBJ2-5; TRBD2 is a possible D gene (5 bases). The sequencing input was PBMCs. The CDR3 region has the DNA TGTGCCAGCAGTTCGAGCGGTGGGGAGACCCAGTACTTC. It translates to CASSSSGGETQYF.